This T cell receptor beta chain was obtained from a study of control samples from healthy donors and cancer patients. The CDR3 has 15 residues. V was clipped by 5 bases and J by 0 bases, with 11 bases between them. Looked up from germline, CDR1 is WSHSY and CDR2 is SAAADI. Only in-frame clones appear in the TCRdb table, and some are missing; sequencing was by immunoSEQ multiplex PCR. The table shows about 92,000 clones, with around 80% occurring only once. Sequencing was performed on blood. The sequence derives from a woman aged 55-70 years in good health. This sequence joins TRBV10-2 and TRBJ1-5; the D gene is possibly TRBD1 (5 bases). The DNA for the CDR3 is TGCGCCAGCAGTTTCACAGGCTATAGCAATCAGCCCCAGCATTTT. Its translation is CASSFTGYSNQPQHF.